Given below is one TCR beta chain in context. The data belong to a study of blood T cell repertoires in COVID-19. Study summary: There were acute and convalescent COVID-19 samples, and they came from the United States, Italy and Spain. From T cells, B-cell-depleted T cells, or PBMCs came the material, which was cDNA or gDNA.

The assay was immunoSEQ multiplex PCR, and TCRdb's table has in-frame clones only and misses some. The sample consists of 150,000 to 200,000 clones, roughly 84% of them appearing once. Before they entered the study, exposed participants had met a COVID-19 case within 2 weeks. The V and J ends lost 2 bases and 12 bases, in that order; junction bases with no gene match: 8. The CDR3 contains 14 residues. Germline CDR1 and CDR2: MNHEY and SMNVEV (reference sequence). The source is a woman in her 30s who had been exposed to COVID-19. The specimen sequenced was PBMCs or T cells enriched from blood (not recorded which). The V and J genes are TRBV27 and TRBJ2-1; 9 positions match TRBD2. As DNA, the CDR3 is TGTGCCAGCAGTTTACTAGCGGGGCTCCCAGGGCAGTTCTTC. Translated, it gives CASSLLAGLPGQFF.